This entry describes one T cell receptor (beta chain). Antigen: not known. There are 15 residues in the CDR3. Germline values: CDR1 SQVTM, CDR2 ANQGSEA. V shed 6 bases and J 4 bases; nucleotides not matched to a gene: 12. This entry is derived from a study of persistence of HIV-infected CD4 T cells. Study background: Isolated cells were CMV- and HIV-1 Gag-responding CD4+ T cells.

The stimulus was an HIV-1 Gag 15-mer peptide pool, 0.85 to 1 ug/peptide/mL. CD40L/CD69 double-negative CD45RO-high memory CD4+ T cells were collected. Study-wide points: Antigen-responding cells were enriched for degenerate expanded CDR3beta sequences. The rare CMV-responding cells with HIV-1 proviruses were not separately TCR-sequenced.

Sequencing used immunoSEQ version 4 in survey mode. Each sample used up to about 1 ug genomic DNA diluted to around 9.9 ng/uL. Some clones are missing from TCRdb's copy, which holds only in-frame ones; the method was immunoSEQ multiplex PCR. The sample includes about 36,000 clones, roughly 84% of them seen just once. The receptor was derived from an adult with HIV. The donor label of this sample is uncertain. This chain links TRBV29-1 with TRBJ1-5; 7 bases are a match to TRBD1. The input for sequencing was cultured CD4+ T cells from PBMCs, taken from a patient who received antiretroviral therapy. The CDR3 reads CSVAGTEGTNQPQHF. CDR3 in DNA: TGCAGCGTAGCCGGGACAGAGGGGACTAATCAGCCCCAGCATTTT.